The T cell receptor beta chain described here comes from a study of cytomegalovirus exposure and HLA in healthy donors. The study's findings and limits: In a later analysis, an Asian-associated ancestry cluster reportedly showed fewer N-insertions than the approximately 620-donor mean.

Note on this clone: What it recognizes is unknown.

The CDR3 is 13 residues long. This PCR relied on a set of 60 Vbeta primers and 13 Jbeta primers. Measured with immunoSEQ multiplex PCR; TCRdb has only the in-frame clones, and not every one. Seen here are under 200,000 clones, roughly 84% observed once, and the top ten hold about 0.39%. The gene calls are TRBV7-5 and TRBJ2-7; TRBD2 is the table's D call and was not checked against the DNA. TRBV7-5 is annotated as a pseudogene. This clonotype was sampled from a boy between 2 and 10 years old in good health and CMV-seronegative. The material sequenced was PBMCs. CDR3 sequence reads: CVRSPGLDYEQYF. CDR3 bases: TGTGTCAGAAGCCCGGGACTCGACTACGAGCAGTACTTC.